The text below deals with one TCR beta chain. The data were taken from a study of Graves' ophthalmopathy and Graves' hyperthyroidism. Trimming cost V 3 bases and J 0 bases, with 13 bases left between them. Per the germline V gene, CDR1 is SGHRS and CDR2 is YFSETQ. The CDR3 runs 15 residues. Investigators amplified TCR beta CDR3 regions from RNA transcripts. HTBI-primed RT-PCR formed the first round, and a multiplex PCR formed the second. TCRdb re-called the multiplex PCR reads through MiXCR, storing one row per CDR3 protein. The sample lists around 600,000 distinct CDR3 sequences; over 40% were seen once.

The J gene is TRBJ2-7, the V gene TRBV5-1; tentative D call: TRBD1 (5 bases). The TCR sequence derives from an adult man with Graves' ophthalmopathy. What was sequenced was peripheral blood. The CDR3 loop reads CASSYTGSSSYEQYF. Written as DNA, the CDR3 is TGCGCCAGCAGCTACACAGGTTCCAGCTCCTACGAGCAGTACTTC.